A selection of T cell receptor beta chains follows, all from one sample in a study of T-cell reconstitution after alpha-beta-depleted transplantation in children. One entry per CDR3 protein, called by TCRdb with MiXCR from the PCR reads. This table holds about 210,000 distinct CDR3 sequences, approximately 17% found once. The sequences come from PBMCs, mostly from graft donor cells, collected 360 days after TCRalphabeta/CD19-depleted stem cell transplant. The receptors stem from a male patient between 2 and 15 years old who had a stem cell transplant for acute lymphoblastic leukemia, so the T cells may come from the graft donor. CDR3s include the opening cysteine and the closing phenylalanine or tryptophan. The D gene is left open where the match is weak.

NA	TRBV20-1	TRBJ1-1	CSAQETWGGPEAFF
NA	TRBV7-6	TRBJ2-7	CASTPSWSGYEQYF
NA	TRBV4-2	TRBJ2-7	CASSQIGGGTVSSYEQYF
NA	TRBV14	TRBJ2-7	CASSQTGDSDEQYF
NA	TRBV7-2	TRBJ2-5	CASSIKGGGHLETQYF
TRBD2	TRBV20-1	TRBJ2-7	CSAPISGVSYEQYF
NA	TRBV29-1	TRBJ2-1	CSLHGASSYNEQFF
TRBD2	TRBV6-2/TRBV6-3	TRBJ2-7	CASSPGLAGGSPYEQYF
NA	TRBV6-5	TRBJ2-3	CASSYSSGKLDTQYF
NA	TRBV7-2	TRBJ2-5	CASSLATSQGQETQYF
TRBD1	TRBV9	TRBJ2-1	CASSATGAKYNEQFF
TRBD1	TRBV4-3	TRBJ1-4	CASSSLWGTGGSTNEKLFF
NA	TRBV27	TRBJ2-3	CASSRKLGEDTQYF
NA	TRBV15	TRBJ2-4	CATSREAAGLGAKNIQYF
NA	TRBV5-8	TRBJ2-5	CASSLIDQETQYF
TRBD1	TRBV25-1	TRBJ2-7	CASSAPGQGAYEQYF
TRBD1	TRBV12-3/TRBV12-4	TRBJ1-4	CASSLWEGAREKLFF
NA	TRBV2	TRBJ2-1	CASRGWDGTPADNEQFF
NA	TRBV5-1	TRBJ2-7	CASSSETGEQYF
TRBD2	TRBV29-1	TRBJ2-7	CSVEWSGGYEQYF
NA	TRBV7-6	TRBJ2-7	CASSLWAPSYEQYF
TRBD1	TRBV7-8	TRBJ2-2	CASTERGQGIGTGELFF
TRBD2	TRBV11-2	TRBJ2-1	CASSKTRDYQHNEQFF
TRBD1	TRBV29-1	TRBJ2-7	CSAKRTGSSYEQYF
NA	TRBV7-2	TRBJ1-3	CASSLLPATSGNTIYF
NA	TRBV4-2	TRBJ2-1	CASSQVPGLDNNEQFF
NA	TRBV6-1	TRBJ2-2	CAIQKGGARSGELFF
NA	TRBV12-3/TRBV12-4	TRBJ1-1	CASSLLFVQGRTEAFF
NA	TRBV6-2/TRBV6-3	TRBJ1-5	CASSDYSNQPQHF
NA	TRBV6-1	TRBJ2-3	CASWARGTDTQYF
TRBD2	TRBV6-1	TRBJ2-7	CASSDIPGRGYEQYF
TRBD1	TRBV29-1	TRBJ2-2	CSVLPNRGNTGELFF
NA	TRBV20-1	TRBJ2-7	CSARVGDIYEQYF
NA	TRBV7-2	TRBJ2-1	CASSSYDSYNEQFF
TRBD1	TRBV5-6	TRBJ2-7	CASSVPGQGFYEQYF
NA	TRBV11-2	TRBJ2-5	CASSLVGVTQETQYF
TRBD1	TRBV7-7	TRBJ2-5	CASSLNLNRGYLQETQYF
TRBD1	TRBV12-3/TRBV12-4	TRBJ1-3	CASSLDRGSGNTIYF
NA	TRBV3-1	TRBJ2-2	CASSQAPSDGGELFF
NA	TRBV4-1	TRBJ2-1	CASSQVRLVYYNEQFF
NA	TRBV6-5	TRBJ1-1	CASSYTGRGEAFF
NA	TRBV21-1	TRBJ2-3	CASIIPKTAPTSTDTQYF
NA	TRBV7-2	TRBJ1-1	CATHVGTEAFF
TRBD2	TRBV12-3/TRBV12-4	TRBJ2-7	CASSQGLAAAYEQYF
NA	TRBV18	TRBJ2-5	CASCPNQETQYF
TRBD2	TRBV11-2	TRBJ2-2	CASSSGGRASYTGELFF
NA	TRBV6-6	TRBJ1-5	CASSYHTPAWDDQPQHF
NA	TRBV19	TRBJ1-1	CASSIFLYTEAFF
NA	TRBV20-1	TRBJ1-6	CSARDQERGSYNSPLHF
TRBD1	TRBV6-2/TRBV6-3	TRBJ2-2	CATRQGNTGELFF
NA	TRBV29-1	TRBJ1-1	CSVGEMNTEAFF
NA	TRBV5-1	TRBJ2-6	CASSYSELPGANVLTF
NA	TRBV9	TRBJ1-2	CASSVVLVGHGYTF
TRBD1	TRBV24-1	TRBJ2-3	CATSDLRGQGGDTQYF
NA	TRBV29-1	TRBJ1-2	CSVEMGLSANYGYTF